This T cell receptor (beta chain) emerged from a study of human T cells and chemical hapten exposure. The time point: pre-sensitization, week 0. Sample treatment: therapeutic diphenylcyclopropenone sensitization with weekly scalp DPC. In this sample, this clonotype turned up many times. In TCRdb, the RACE reads were re-called with MiXCR into one record per CDR3 protein. In the table there are approximately 50,000 distinct CDR3 sequences, approximately 10% of which are singletons. Sequenced material: whole blood, taken in connection with sensitization to the hapten diphenylcyclopropenone (DPC). This sequence originates from a woman between 40 and 55 years old with alopecia areata. Some clones in this sample may be carry-over from other donors' samples.

The CDR3, as DNA: TGTGCCAGCAGCTTAGTGGGGACAGGAAACCCGAGCTCCTACGAGCAGTACTTC. Translation: CASSLVGTGNPSSYEQYF. The chain recombines TRBV7-2 with TRBJ2-7; 8 positions agree with TRBD1. The CDR3 consists of 18 residues. Trimming cost V 1 base and J 0 bases; bases outside gene matches: 11. Germline-derived CDR1 and CDR2 are SGHTA and FQGNSA.